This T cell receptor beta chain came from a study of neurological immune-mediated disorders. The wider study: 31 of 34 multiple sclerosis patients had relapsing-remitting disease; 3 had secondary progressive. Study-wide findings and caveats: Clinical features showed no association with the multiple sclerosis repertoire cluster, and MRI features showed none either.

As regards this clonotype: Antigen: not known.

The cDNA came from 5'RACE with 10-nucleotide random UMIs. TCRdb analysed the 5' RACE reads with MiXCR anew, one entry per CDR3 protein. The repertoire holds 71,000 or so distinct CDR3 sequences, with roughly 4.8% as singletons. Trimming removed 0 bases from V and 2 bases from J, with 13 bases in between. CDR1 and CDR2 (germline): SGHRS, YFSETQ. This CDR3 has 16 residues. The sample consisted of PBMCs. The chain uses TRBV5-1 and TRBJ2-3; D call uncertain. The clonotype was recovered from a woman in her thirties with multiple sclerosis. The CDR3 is CASSLEGVSFTDTQYF. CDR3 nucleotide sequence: TGCGCCAGCAGCTTGGAGGGCGTCAGCTTCACAGATACGCAGTATTTT.